This record concerns one TCR beta chain sequence. Its antigen remains unidentified. The record has no base qualities; no much larger clone is one base away. To demonstrate the VDJtools post-analysis software, TCR beta repertoires were profiled from the peripheral blood of more than ten young patients with multiple sclerosis. Multiple sclerosis patients were children and adolescents aged about 6 to 15 years. Taken from cysteine to phenylalanine, the CDR3 has 14 residues. Only the CDR3 portion is preserved as DNA: 42 bases, with reading frame beginning at the first base. Cut back by 6 bases and 5 bases, the V and J ends lie 17 bases apart. The germline V gene (reference sequence) provides CDR1 DFQATT and CDR2 SNEGSKA. This sample is part of a study of post-analysis software for immune sequencing data (dated by TCRdb to about 2015). Looking at the study overall: Relapsing-remitting, secondary progressive and progressive-relapsing multiple sclerosis were recorded as disease courses, and subtype annotation was lacking for some patients. The multiple sclerosis patient repertoires were compared with 11 previously published healthy control repertoires from donors aged roughly 6 to 27 years. A subset of samples was prepared in parallel using single-end sample barcoding, then pooled and co-amplified after Illumina adapter ligation. Summary of the overall study and its limitations: The multiple sclerosis patient group was slightly younger than the control group. Direct clustering with F measure showed strong co-clustering of samples prepared in the same batch, prompting a batch-effect correction. Patients showed significantly higher frequencies than controls for a handful of TRBV segments, among them TRBV5-6, TRBV5-1 and TRBV20-1. Multiple sclerosis patients had significantly lower normalized Chao1 diversity than controls, a result that suggests substantial peripheral T-cell clonal expansion.

Receptor amplification or capture employed PCR. Sequencing instrument: Illumina HiSeq 2500. To reduce PCR and sequencing biases, unique molecular identifiers were incorporated into the TCR beta cDNA libraries. Some 500,000 cDNA molecules were obtained for every 1 to 10 million input T cells, so each molecule roughly corresponded to one T cell. The patient libraries were prepared and sequenced with the same protocol used for the earlier healthy control dataset. Within a given batch, samples were prepared together, multiplexed and sequenced on the same HiSeq lane. In the source study's methods: Raw barcoded reads were processed with MIGEC, discarding single-read molecular identifier groups before consensus assembly and CDR3 extraction. Clonotype tables were post-analysed with VDJtools, and diversity was normalized by down-sampling all datasets to the smallest sample size. In repertoire overlap clustering, CDR3 amino acid sequences, but not nucleotide sequences, were matched to correct batch-related cross-sample contamination. TCRdb handled the public reads itself, with Q25 trimming in fastp and clone calling in MiXCR, and kept productive beta chains. Every CDR3 protein is listed once, alongside the most common genes and DNA of its rows. These V and J calls derive from TCRdb rather than the authors' analysis. For this sample there are about 820,000 distinct CDR3 sequences; about 50% appear just once. The top ten constitute approximately 4.3% of the sample.

The sequencing sample was made of blood. The V and J segments used are TRBV20-1 and TRBJ1-5, with a weak D call of TRBD1 (6 bases match). The origin of this receptor is a girl aged 5 to 17 with multiple sclerosis. The base sequence is TGCAGTGCCCAAAGAGGGGGGAGGGATCAGCCCCAGCATTTT. Its protein product is CSAQRGGRDQPQHF.